These T cell receptor beta chains were read from a single sample in a study of CD8 T cells in ankylosing spondylitis. TCRdb used MiXCR to reprocess the 5' RACE reads, holding one entry per CDR3 protein. The top ten hold around 3% of the sample, which has roughly 120,000 distinct CDR3 sequences, roughly an eighth seen once. What was sequenced was blood, either unsorted or a sorted T cell fraction (not recorded which). All receptors derive from a female donor with ankylosing spondylitis or in good health (not recorded which). Both conserved end residues are trimmed from each CDR3. A D gene is named only where the DNA matches it firmly.

v_call: TRBV20-1; j_call: TRBJ1-1; d_call: NA; cdr3_aa: SARAGGGAVTEAF
v_call: TRBV5-1; j_call: TRBJ2-1; d_call: TRBD2; cdr3_aa: ASSLVASGLSYNEQF
v_call: TRBV28; j_call: TRBJ2-5; d_call: NA; cdr3_aa: ASSTGNQETQY
v_call: TRBV11-2; j_call: TRBJ2-1; d_call: NA; cdr3_aa: ASSLAEGSYNEQF
v_call: TRBV3-1; j_call: TRBJ1-1; d_call: NA; cdr3_aa: ASSQNIEMNTEAF
v_call: TRBV5-1; j_call: TRBJ2-1; d_call: NA; cdr3_aa: ASSLAENRVRI
v_call: TRBV5-1; j_call: TRBJ1-5; d_call: TRBD1; cdr3_aa: ASSWTGNQPQH
v_call: TRBV20-1; j_call: TRBJ2-3; d_call: TRBD2; cdr3_aa: SATLLSIAGGRTDTQY
v_call: TRBV20-1; j_call: TRBJ2-7; d_call: NA; cdr3_aa: SPTRAAYEQY
v_call: TRBV29-1; j_call: TRBJ1-1; d_call: TRBD1; cdr3_aa: SADRYSNTEAF
v_call: TRBV5-1; j_call: TRBJ1-4; d_call: NA; cdr3_aa: ASSSSGRSTNEKLF
v_call: TRBV7-2; j_call: TRBJ2-2; d_call: NA; cdr3_aa: ASSLIFSSGELF
v_call: TRBV5-1; j_call: TRBJ2-1; d_call: TRBD2; cdr3_aa: ASSFLAGVSNEQF
v_call: TRBV11-2; j_call: TRBJ1-1; d_call: NA; cdr3_aa: ASSFTVNTEAF
v_call: TRBV20-1; j_call: TRBJ2-1; d_call: NA; cdr3_aa: SAGIEAVSYNEQF
v_call: TRBV28; j_call: TRBJ2-7; d_call: NA; cdr3_aa: ASRGTLHYEQY
v_call: TRBV7-2; j_call: TRBJ2-1; d_call: TRBD2; cdr3_aa: ASRLAPNHNEQF